These 8 T cell receptor beta chains were sequenced from one sample in a study of CD8 T cells in Susac syndrome. It was with random hexamers that roughly 0.5 to 1 ug RNA was reverse transcribed. MiXCR, run by TCRdb on the immunoSEQ multiplex PCR reads, gives a single entry per CDR3 protein. The profile covers 100,000 to 150,000 distinct CDR3 sequences, with just under 95% appearing a single time and 0.21% taken by the ten largest. The sequenced sample consisted of CD8+ T cells from PBMCs. These receptors came from a human donor with Susac syndrome.

V and J are TRBV28 and TRBJ2-3; 11 nucleotides agree with TRBD1. There are 14 residues in the CDR3. The trim removed 5 bases at V and 5 bases at J, leaving 3 bases unmatched. Looked up from germline, CDR1 is MDHEN and CDR2 is SYDVKM. CDR3 sequence (DNA): TGTGCCAGCAGTGCCGGGACAGGGGGAGATACGCAGTATTTT. The encoded protein is CASSAGTGGDTQYF.

J is TRBJ2-7 and V is TRBV28, with D perhaps being TRBD1 or TRBD2 (5 bases each). The CDR3 runs to 14 residues. V dropped 4 bases and J dropped 2 bases, with 12 bases sitting between them. Germline CDR1 is MDHEN and CDR2 is SYDVKM. The CDR3: CASSSAGTTYEQYF. Here the CDR3 DNA reads TGTGCCAGCAGTTCAGCAGGGACCACCTACGAGCAGTACTTC.

The chain joins TRBV7-8 to TRBJ2-2; possibly TRBD2 for D (7 bases). CDR1 and CDR2 (germline): SGHVS, FQNEAQ. The CDR3 is made up of 16 amino acids. Trimming shortened V by 5 bases and J by 7 bases, and 20 bases separated the two germline ends. Here the CDR3 reads CASSLPLGGGGGELFF. The CDR3 bases are TGTGCCAGCAGCCTGCCGTTGGGCGGGGGCGGCGGGGAGCTGTTTTTT.

This clonotype was recorded once. V is TRBV27 and J is TRBJ2-7; 9 bases are a match to TRBD2. The CDR3 sequence is 14 residues long. The germline V gene has CDR1 MNHEY and CDR2 SMNVEV (reference sequence). Trimming cost V 6 bases and J 3 bases; bases outside gene matches: 6. CDR3 bases: TGTGCCAGCAGGCCAGCGGGGGGCCTCTACGAGCAGTACTTC. This gives the protein CASRPAGGLYEQYF.

CDR3 sequence reads: CASSFQGHNEQFF. In DNA form, the CDR3 reads TGTGCCAGCAGCTTTCAGGGCCACAATGAGCAGTTCTTC. The J gene is TRBJ2-1, the V gene TRBV5-4, with D possibly TRBD1 on 5 matching bases. Germline values: CDR1 SGHNT, CDR2 YYREEE (reference sequence). Trimming left V 2 bases short and J 5 bases short, with 8 bases between. The CDR3 has 13 amino acids.

The chain has TRBV20-1 and TRBJ1-1; D perhaps matches TRBD1 (5 bases). CDR1 DFQATT and CDR2 SNEGSKA come from the germline V gene (reference sequence). CDR3 size: 14 residues. V lost 6 bases and J lost 3, with 17 bases in between. CDR3 region: CSANHPREHTEAFF. DNA for the CDR3: TGCAGTGCCAACCATCCCAGGGAGCACACTGAAGCTTTCTTT.

This chain connects TRBV3-1 to TRBJ2-1, with 7 nucleotides matching TRBD1. This CDR3 is built from 15 residues. Trimming removed 8 bases from V and 3 bases from J; junction bases left unmatched: 10. Germline lookup yields CDR1 LGHDT and CDR2 YNNKEL (reference sequence). The CDR3 region is CASQSTGEYYNEQFF. The CDR3 region has the DNA TGTGCCAGCCAATCCACAGGGGAGTACTACAATGAGCAGTTCTTC.

The chain couples TRBV4-2 to TRBJ2-1; D is ambiguous. Trimming removed 4 bases at V and 6 bases at J, with 13 bases between. Germline V gene sequence: CDR1 LGHNA, CDR2 YNFKEQ. The CDR3 sequence is 14 residues long. The CDR3: CASSRGETVNEQFF. The CDR3 DNA is TGTGCCAGCAGCCGAGGTGAGACCGTCAATGAGCAGTTCTTC.